This T cell receptor beta chain was found in a study of cytomegalovirus exposure and HLA in healthy donors. Clones were sequenced by immunoSEQ multiplex PCR, and TCRdb holds only the in-frame ones, with some missing. In the table there are tens of thousands of clones, roughly 92% of which are singletons. This clone was detected once. Antigen: not known. Whole-study findings and limits: There were a few CMV-associated chains whose specificity for CMV antigens was confirmed in vitro. According to the study, approximately 150 TCR beta chains were cytomegalovirus-associated.

Sequencing input: PBMCs. This clonotype was obtained from a woman aged 25 to 39 in good health and CMV-seropositive.

The CDR3 region is CASSLQAGSTDTQYF. Here the CDR3 DNA reads TGTGCCAGCAGCTTACAAGCGGGTAGCACAGATACGCAGTATTTT. The chain uses TRBV7-8 and TRBJ2-3; a possible D gene is TRBD2 (6 bases). V was trimmed by 2 bases and J by 0 bases, leaving 9 bases between them. The CDR3 is made up of 15 amino acids. In germline, CDR1 is SGHVS, CDR2 FQNEAQ. The whole variable domain, remainder taken from reference TRBV7-8 and TRBJ2-3, is GAGVSQSPRYKVAKRGQDVALRCDPISGHVSLFWYQQALGQGPEFLTYFQNEAQLDKSGLPSDRFFAERPEGSVSTLKIQRTQQEDSAVYLCASSLQAGSTDTQYFGPGTRLTVL.